At least ten counts were recorded for the clone carrying this T cell receptor beta chain. The sample comes from a study of T cells in Graves' hyperthyroidism and ophthalmopathy. It was RNA transcripts that yielded the amplified TCR beta CDR3 regions. During a first-round RT-PCR of the TCR CDR3, the HTBI primer set was used. MiXCR was run by TCRdb on the multiplex PCR reads, yielding one entry per CDR3 protein. Of some 560,000 distinct CDR3 sequences in the sample, more than 15% were seen once. The CDR3 is 16 residues long. Germline V gene lookup returns CDR1 MNHEY and CDR2 SVGEGT. Trimming removed 2 bases at V and 2 bases at J, with 13 bases between.

The V and J genes are TRBV6-2 or TRBV6-3 and TRBJ1-5; maybe TRBD1 (5 bases). Sequenced sample: blood. This TCR came from a young woman with Graves' hyperthyroidism. CDR3 sequence: CASSYGALRGNQPQHF. The DNA of the CDR3 is TGTGCCAGCAGTTACGGGGCTCTGAGGGGCAATCAGCCCCAGCATTTT.